What follows are 17 T cell receptor beta chains derived from one specimen sequenced in a study of a mutant IDH1 vaccine in newly diagnosed glioma. TCRdb's table, derived via immunoSEQ multiplex PCR, lists solely in-frame clones and lacks some. The sample comprises tens of thousands of clones, 80% of which are singletons, and 8.2% rests with the top ten. Described time point: week 23, last vaccination. One vaccine dose held 300 ug of mutant IDH1 20-mer peptide and came with topical imiquimod. Antigens of these TCRs are unknown. The starting material was PBMCs, obtained from a glioma patient whose treatment included an IDH1 peptide vaccine. The receptors were sampled from a woman younger than 30 with glioma.

V and J are TRBV7-9 and TRBJ1-4, with a tentative D call TRBD1 (5 bases). The CDR3 has 16 residues. Looked up from germline, CDR1 is SEHNR and CDR2 is FQNEAQ (reference sequence). Trimming removed 6 bases at V and 0 bases at J, with 14 bases between. CDR3 residues: CASSRTPQSTNEKLFF. The CDR3 region has the DNA TGTGCCAGCAGTCGGACACCCCAATCAACTAATGAAAAACTGTTTTTT.

The DNA for the CDR3 is TGTGCCAGCAGCTTGGACAGGGAGGTGAACACTGAAGCTTTCTTT. Translating it yields CASSLDREVNTEAFF. The chain recombines TRBV7-3 with TRBJ1-1; 8 nucleotides line up with TRBD1. Germline loops: CDR1 SGHTA, CDR2 FQGTGA. This CDR3 comprises 15 residues. Losses at the gene ends were 3 bases for V and 0 bases for J; bases not matched to a gene: 3.

This chain links TRBV6-5 with TRBJ1-1; D is possibly TRBD1 (6 bases). CDR3 length: 13 amino acids. Trimming stripped 4 bases from V and 5 bases from J, with 11 bases between. From germline, CDR1 is MNHEY and CDR2 SVGAGI. DNA of the CDR3: TGTGCCAGCAGTTGGGGGGCGAGGACTGAAGCTTTCTTT. Translation: CASSWGARTEAFF.

V and J are TRBV2 and TRBJ2-5; TRBD2 aligns across 9 bases. Per the germline V gene, CDR1 is SNHLY and CDR2 is FYNNEI. With V trimmed by 2 bases and J by 2 bases, 9 bases remained unmatched. This CDR3 comprises 17 residues. The CDR3 DNA sequence: TGTGCCAGCAGTGAAACCCTAGCGGGGCACCTTCAAGAGACCCAGTACTTC. Protein product: CASSETLAGHLQETQYF.

CDR3 nucleotide sequence: TGTGCCAGCTCACGAGCCGGACAGTGGAACACTGAAGCTTTCTTT. Its translation is CASSRAGQWNTEAFF. V is TRBV18 and J is TRBJ1-1, with D possibly matching TRBD1 (6 bases). CDR1 and CDR2 from the germline V gene are KGHSH and LQKENI. The CDR3 has 15 residues. Trimming took off 4 bases at V and 1 base at J, with 13 bases between the two ends. The full variable domain, completed using reference TRBV18 and TRBJ1-1, is NAGVMQNPRHLVRRRGQEARLRCSPMKGHSHVYWYRQLPEEGLKFMVYLQKENIIDESGMPKERFSAEFPKEGPSILRIQQVVRGDSAAYFCASSRAGQWNTEAFFGQGTRLTVV.

The V call is TRBV5-6, the J call TRBJ2-1, with a weak D call TRBD1 (6 bases). The CDR3 covers 14 residues. Per germline, CDR1 SGHDT and CDR2 YYEEEE. V dropped 0 bases and J dropped 7 bases, with 11 bases sitting between them. The CDR3 reads CASSLGVQGNEQFF. CDR3 nucleotide sequence: TGTGCCAGCAGCTTGGGGGTACAGGGAAATGAGCAGTTCTTC.

The chain links TRBV19 to TRBJ2-6, with D uncertain. V lost 3 bases to trimming and J lost 0 bases, with 9 bases between them. The germline CDR1 and CDR2 sequences are LNHDA and SQIVND (reference sequence). This CDR3 has 16 residues. CDR3 nucleotides: TGTGCCAGTAGTATCGGAGACCCCTCTGGGGCCAACGTCCTGACTTTC. It specifies CASSIGDPSGANVLTF.

V and J are TRBV4-1 and TRBJ2-7, with no clear D. Germline assignment: CDR1 MGHRA and CDR2 YSYEKL. The CDR3 spans 15 residues. V lost 0 bases, J lost 2 bases, and 11 bases lay in between. The CDR3: CASSQDFPGPYEQYF. In nucleotides, the CDR3 is TGCGCCAGCAGCCAAGATTTTCCCGGCCCCTACGAGCAGTACTTC.

This clone was detected a few times. V usage is TRBV21-1 and J usage is TRBJ1-1. TRBV21-1 is flagged as a pseudogene. The CDR3 totals 9 residues. The CDR3 DNA follows: TGTGCCAGCAGCCGCAAAGCTTTCTTT. It specifies CASSRKAFF.

This chain connects TRBV28 to TRBJ2-7; TRBD1 might be the D (6 bases). Germline V gene lookup returns CDR1 MDHEN and CDR2 SYDVKM. CDR3 length: 15 residues. Deletions cut 5 bases from V and 3 bases from J, with 17 bases between. In nucleotides, the CDR3 is TGTGCCAGCAGTCTGAGTTCGACAGGTTTCTACGAGCAGTACTTC. Protein: CASSLSSTGFYEQYF.

The J gene is TRBJ2-5, the V gene TRBV5-4; 8 nucleotides line up with TRBD2. The V gene end was trimmed by 2 bases and the J gene end by 0 bases; junction bases not matched to a gene: 6. The germline V gene has CDR1 SGHNT and CDR2 YYREEE (reference sequence). CDR3 size: 16 residues. The chain's CDR3 is CASSLLHSGNQETQYF. CDR3 nucleotides: TGTGCCAGCAGCTTACTCCATAGCGGGAACCAAGAGACCCAGTACTTC. Drawing the rest from reference TRBV5-4 and TRBJ2-5, the complete variable domain is ETGVTQSPTHLIKTRGQQVTLRCSSQSGHNTVSWYQQALGQGPQFIFQYYREEENGRGNFPPRFSGLQFPNYSSELNVNALELDDSALYLCASSLLHSGNQETQYFGPGTRLLVL.

The rearrangement uses TRBV7-2 and TRBJ1-1; possibly TRBD1 for D (5 bases). V was shortened by 8 bases and J by 7 bases, with 23 bases between the two germline ends. This CDR3 region has 15 residues. CDR1 and CDR2 from the germline V gene are SGHTA and FQGNSA. CDR3 coding DNA: TGTGCCAGCTCGCCGTCGGGGCTCGCCAAATTTGAAGCTTTCTTT. Translating gives CASSPSGLAKFEAFF. The variable domain in full, completed from reference TRBV7-2 and TRBJ1-1, reads GAGVSQSPSNKVTEKGKDVELRCDPISGHTALYWYRQSLGQGLEFLIYFQGNSAPDKSGLPSDRFSAERTGGSVSTLTIQRTQQEDSAVYLCASSPSGLAKFEAFFGQGTRLTVV.

The V call is TRBV10-3, the J call TRBJ1-1; the match to TRBD1 covers 7 bases. There are 15 residues in the CDR3. Trimming removed 7 bases from V and 1 base from J; junction bases left unmatched: 9. CDR1 and CDR2 from the germline V gene are ENHRY and SYGVKD. CDR3 protein: CAITPTGAGNTEAFF. The DNA for the CDR3 is TGTGCCATCACGCCAACAGGGGCCGGGAACACTGAAGCTTTCTTT.

CDR3 protein: CASSQRDSQETQYF. Written as DNA, the CDR3 is TGCGCCAGCAGCCAGCGGGACTCACAAGAGACCCAGTACTTC. The gene calls are TRBV4-1 and TRBJ2-5, with D perhaps matching TRBD2 (6 bases). This CDR3 is built from 14 residues. V lost 3 bases and J lost 2, with 10 bases in between. In germline, CDR1 is MGHRA, CDR2 YSYEKL.

This clone has more than one count but fewer than ten. The rearrangement links TRBV5-4 to TRBJ2-5; D is unclear. CDR1 is SGHNT and CDR2 is YYREEE in the germline V gene (reference sequence). Trimming shortened V by 0 bases and J by 4 bases, and 4 bases separated the two germline ends. The CDR3 has 12 amino acids. DNA for the CDR3: TGTGCCAGCAGCTTGGGTAGAGAGACCCAGTACTTC. As protein: CASSLGRETQYF.

The J gene is TRBJ1-2, the V gene TRBV5-5, with D possibly matching TRBD1 (5 bases). CDR1 is SGHKS, CDR2 YYEKEE, per germline (reference sequence). The CDR3 loop spans 13 amino acids. Trimming removed 0 bases from V and 7 bases from J, with 10 bases in between. This chain's CDR3 is CASSLEQGGGYTF. The CDR3 DNA follows: TGTGCCAGCAGCTTGGAGCAGGGAGGTGGCTACACCTTC. The complete variable domain, with remaining parts taken from reference TRBV5-5 and TRBJ1-2, reads DAGVTQSPTHLIKTRGQQVTLRCSPISGHKSVSWYQQVLGQGPQFIFQYYEKEERGRGNFPDRFSARQFPNYSSELNVNALLLGDSALYLCASSLEQGGGYTFGSGTRLTVV.

The chain recombines TRBV29-1 with TRBJ1-6, with 12 bases aligning to TRBD1. Germline loops: CDR1 SQVTM, CDR2 ANQGSEA. This CDR3 region has 14 residues. The J segment lost 9 bases and the V segment lost 6 bases, leaving 6 bases of the junction unmatched. The CDR3 sequence is CSVGGQGAGSPLHF. CDR3 bases: TGCAGCGTCGGGGGACAGGGGGCGGGTTCACCCCTCCACTTT.